This is a list of T cell receptor beta chains from one sample in a study of blood T cells in healthy people across ages. TCRdb re-analysed the 5' RACE reads in MiXCR, keeping a single row per CDR3 protein. This sample yields approximately 1,700,000 distinct CDR3 sequences, of which about 39% are seen a single time; roughly 23% belongs to the top ten. The sample comprised blood. The receptors derive from a human donor in good health. Both conserved end residues are part of each CDR3. D genes are given only for firm matches. Clone size is not always given. Where it is, it says once, few, many or a class for expanded clones.

j_gene | d_gene | v_gene | abundance | CDR3aa | CDR3nt
TRBJ2-3 | TRBD2 | TRBV24-1 | - | CATSDWTSGGVGDTQYF | TGTGCCACCAGTGATTGGACTAGCGGGGGGGTCGGGGATACGCAGTATTTT
TRBJ2-4 | TRBD1 | TRBV7-9 | - | CASSLMNRGDIQYF | TGTGCCAGCAGCTTAATGAACAGGGGGGACATTCAGTACTTC
TRBJ1-2 | - | TRBV3-1 | - | CASSPLPSGGYTF | TGTGCCAGCAGCCCCCTGCCCTCGGGGGGCTACACCTTC
TRBJ2-7 | - | TRBV4-2 | - | CASSLRALAGAYEQYF | TGTGCCAGCAGCCTCCGCGCGCTAGCCGGCGCCTACGAGCAGTACTTC
TRBJ2-7 | - | TRBV3-1 | few | CASSQDESKQYF | TGTGCCAGCAGCCAAGACGAGAGTAAGCAGTACTTC
TRBJ2-3 | TRBD1 | TRBV6-5 | few | CASSSTVPGQGPDTQYF | TGTGCCAGCAGTTCCACCGTTCCGGGACAGGGCCCAGATACGCAGTATTTT
TRBJ1-6 | - | TRBV6-2/TRBV6-3 | - | CAGSYSSRGIDYNSPLHF | TGTGCCGGCAGTTACTCAAGTAGAGGAATCGACTATAATTCACCCCTCCACTTT
TRBJ2-4 | TRBD2 | TRBV7-2 | - | CASSPTGLAEGIQYF | TGTGCCAGCAGCCCTACCGGACTAGCGGAGGGGATTCAGTACTTC
TRBJ2-3 | TRBD2 | TRBV7-3 | - | CASSWGGSTTDTQYF | TGTGCCAGCAGCTGGGGGGGGTCCACCACAGATACGCAGTATTTT
TRBJ2-7 | - | TRBV28 | - | CASSTGRGSYNEQYF | TGTGCCAGCAGCACAGGGAGGGGTTCCTACAATGAGCAGTACTTC
TRBJ2-7 | - | TRBV7-2 | - | CASRSAGGFYEQYF | TGTGCCAGCAGGTCCGCCGGGGGCTTTTACGAGCAGTACTTC
TRBJ1-1 | - | TRBV12-3/TRBV12-4 | - | CASKRAGITRNTEAFF | TGTGCCAGCAAGAGGGCCGGTATTACACGGAACACTGAAGCTTTCTTT
TRBJ1-1 | - | TRBV7-3 | few | CASRRETQKNTEAFF | TGTGCCAGCAGACGAGAGACCCAGAAAAACACTGAAGCTTTCTTT
TRBJ2-1 | TRBD2 | TRBV20-1 | - | CSARTLLASGYYSSYSEQFF | TGCAGTGCTAGGACCCTGTTGGCTAGCGGGTACTATAGCTCCTACAGTGAGCAGTTCTTC
TRBJ2-3 | - | TRBV29-1 | - | CSVEGSNTDTQYF | TGCAGCGTTGAAGGGTCAAACACAGATACGCAGTATTTT